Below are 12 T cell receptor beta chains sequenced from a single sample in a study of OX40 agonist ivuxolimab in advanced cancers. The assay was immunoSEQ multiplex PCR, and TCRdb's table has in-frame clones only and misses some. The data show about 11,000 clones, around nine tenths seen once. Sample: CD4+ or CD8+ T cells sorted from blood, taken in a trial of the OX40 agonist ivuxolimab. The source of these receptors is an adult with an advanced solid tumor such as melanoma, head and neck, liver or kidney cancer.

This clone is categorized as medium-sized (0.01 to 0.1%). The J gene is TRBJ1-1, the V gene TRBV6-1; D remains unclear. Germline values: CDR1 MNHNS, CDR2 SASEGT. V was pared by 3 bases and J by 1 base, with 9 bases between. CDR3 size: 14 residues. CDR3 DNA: TGTGCCAGCAGTGATCTCTCTCCGAACACTGAAGCTTTCTTT. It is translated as CASSDLSPNTEAFF.

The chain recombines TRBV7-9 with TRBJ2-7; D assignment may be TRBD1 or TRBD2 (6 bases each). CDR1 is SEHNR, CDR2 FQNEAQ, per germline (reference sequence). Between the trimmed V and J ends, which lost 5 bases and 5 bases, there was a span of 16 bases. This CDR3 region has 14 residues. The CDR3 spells CASSPRRGPDEQYF. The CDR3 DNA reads TGTGCCAGCAGCCCACGTCGGGGGCCTGACGAGCAGTACTTC.

CDR3 sequence reads: CASSDMSGSYNEQFF. CDR3 nucleotides: TGTGCCAGCAGTGACATGTCGGGATCCTACAATGAGCAGTTCTTC. V and J are TRBV6-4 and TRBJ2-1; TRBD2 might be the D (5 bases). Germline CDR1 reads MRHNA; CDR2 reads SNTAGT. This CDR3 comprises 15 residues. V was clipped by 2 bases and J by 1 base, with 9 bases between them.

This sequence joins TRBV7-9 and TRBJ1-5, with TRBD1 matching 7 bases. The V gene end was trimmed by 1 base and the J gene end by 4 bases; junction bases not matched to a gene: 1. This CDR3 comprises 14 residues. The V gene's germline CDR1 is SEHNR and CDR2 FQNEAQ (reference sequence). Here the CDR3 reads CASSLGQGNQPQHF. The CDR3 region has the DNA TGTGCCAGCAGCTTAGGACAGGGAAATCAGCCCCAGCATTTT.

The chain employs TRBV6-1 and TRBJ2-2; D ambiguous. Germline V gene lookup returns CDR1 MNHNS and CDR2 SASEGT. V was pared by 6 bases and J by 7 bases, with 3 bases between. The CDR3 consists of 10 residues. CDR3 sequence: CASRGGELFF. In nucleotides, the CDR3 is TGTGCCAGCAGGGGCGGGGAGCTGTTTTTT.

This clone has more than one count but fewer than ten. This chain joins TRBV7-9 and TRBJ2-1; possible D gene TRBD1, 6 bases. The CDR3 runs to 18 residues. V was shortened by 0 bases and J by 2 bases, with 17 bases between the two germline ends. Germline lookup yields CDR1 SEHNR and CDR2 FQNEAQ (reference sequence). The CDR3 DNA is TGTGCCAGCAGCTTAGCCGCTTGGACAGCCCAAACCTACAATGAGCAGTTCTTC. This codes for CASSLAAWTAQTYNEQFF.

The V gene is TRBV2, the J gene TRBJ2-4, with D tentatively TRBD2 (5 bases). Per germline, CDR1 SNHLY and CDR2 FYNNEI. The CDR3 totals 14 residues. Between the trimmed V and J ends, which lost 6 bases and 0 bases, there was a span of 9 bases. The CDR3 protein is CASRYGLAKNIQYF. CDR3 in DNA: TGTGCCAGCAGGTACGGACTAGCCAAAAACATTCAGTACTTC.

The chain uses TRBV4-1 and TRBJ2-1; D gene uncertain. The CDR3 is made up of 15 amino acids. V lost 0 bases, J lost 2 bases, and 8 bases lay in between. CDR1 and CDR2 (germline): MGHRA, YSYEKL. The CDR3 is CASSQDRSAYNEQFF. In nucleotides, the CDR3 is TGCGCCAGCAGCCAAGATCGGTCAGCCTACAATGAGCAGTTCTTC.

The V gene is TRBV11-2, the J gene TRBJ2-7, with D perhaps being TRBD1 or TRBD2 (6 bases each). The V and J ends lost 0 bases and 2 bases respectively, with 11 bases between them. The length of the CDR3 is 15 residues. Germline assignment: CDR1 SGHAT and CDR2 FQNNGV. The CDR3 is CASSLDGGRPYEQYF. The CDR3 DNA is TGTGCCAGCAGCTTAGATGGGGGGCGCCCCTACGAGCAGTACTTC.

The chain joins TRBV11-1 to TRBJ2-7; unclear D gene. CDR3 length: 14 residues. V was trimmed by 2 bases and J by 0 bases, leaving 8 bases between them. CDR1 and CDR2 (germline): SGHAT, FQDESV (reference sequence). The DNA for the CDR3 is TGTGCCAGCAGCTTAACGGCCAGCTCCTACGAGCAGTACTTC. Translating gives CASSLTASSYEQYF.

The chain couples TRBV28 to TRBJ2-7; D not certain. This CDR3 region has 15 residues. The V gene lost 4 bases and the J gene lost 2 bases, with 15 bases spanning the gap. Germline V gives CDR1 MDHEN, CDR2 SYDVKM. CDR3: CASSSPRGVPYEQYF. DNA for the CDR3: TGTGCCAGCAGTTCCCCGCGTGGGGTACCCTACGAGCAGTACTTC.

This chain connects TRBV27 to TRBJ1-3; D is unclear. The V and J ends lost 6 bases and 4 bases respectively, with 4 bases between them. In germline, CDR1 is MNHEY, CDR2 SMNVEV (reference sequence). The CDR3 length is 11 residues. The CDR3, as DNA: TGTGCCAGCAGCCTAGGAAACACCATATATTTT. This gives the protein CASSLGNTIYF.